The 9 T cell receptor beta chains below all came from one sample that was sequenced in a study of cytomegalovirus exposure and HLA in healthy donors. A multiplex PCR was run with 60 Vbeta primers and 13 Jbeta primers. Generated by immunoSEQ multiplex PCR, the TCRdb table keeps only in-frame clones and is missing some. In the table there are 150,000 to 200,000 clones, 78% of which are singletons. The sequencing input was PBMCs. The receptor source for this set is a woman aged 45-59 years in good health and CMV-seropositive.

This chain uses TRBV18 with TRBJ1-1; D remains unclear. Germline lookup yields CDR1 KGHSH and CDR2 LQKENI. The CDR3 has 14 amino acids. V was cut by 2 bases and J by 0 bases, with 7 bases left in between. CDR3 nucleotides: TGTGCCAGCTCACCAGCAAGAGTGAACACTGAAGCTTTCTTT. This codes for CASSPARVNTEAFF.

V usage is TRBV5-1 and J usage is TRBJ2-2; TRBD1 might be the D (6 bases). V dropped 6 bases and J dropped 7 bases, with 13 bases sitting between them. Per germline, CDR1 SGHRS and CDR2 YFSETQ. The CDR3 is 13 residues long. This CDR3 reads CASIEDRSGELFF. The DNA of the CDR3 is TGCGCCAGCATTGAGGACAGAAGCGGGGAGCTGTTTTTT.

V is TRBV19 and J is TRBJ1-3; a possible D gene is TRBD1 (5 bases). Trimming left V 6 bases short and J 1 base short, with 10 bases between. Per germline, CDR1 LNHDA and CDR2 SQIVND (reference sequence). CDR3 size: 14 residues. The CDR3, as DNA: TGTGCCAGTAGATCCGGGGGGTCTGGAAACACCATATATTTT. Translation: CASRSGGSGNTIYF.

The CDR3 sequence: CASSVGRASGLGEQFF. CDR3 coding DNA: TGTGCCAGCAGCGTAGGTCGCGCTAGCGGTCTCGGCGAGCAGTTCTTC. The chain carries TRBV9 and TRBJ2-1, with 7 bases identical to TRBD2. Germline V gene lookup returns CDR1 SGDLS and CDR2 YYNGEE. The J segment lost 10 bases and the V segment lost 0 bases, leaving 13 bases of the junction unmatched. The CDR3 totals 16 residues. Full variable domain (remainder filled in from reference TRBV9 and TRBJ2-1): DSGVTQTPKHLITATGQRVTLRCSPRSGDLSVYWYQQSLDQGLQFLIQYYNGEERAKGNILERFSAQQFPDLHSELNLSSLELGDSALYFCASSVGRASGLGEQFFGPGTRLTVL.

The rearrangement uses TRBV2 and TRBJ2-7; no clear D gene. Germline assignment: CDR1 SNHLY and CDR2 FYNNEI. V gave up 4 bases and J gave up 6 bases, with 7 bases separating them. The CDR3 is 11 amino acids. CDR3 residues: CASSGLGEQYF. DNA for the CDR3: TGTGCCAGCAGTGGCCTAGGCGAGCAGTACTTC. The full variable domain, its missing parts supplied by reference TRBV2 and TRBJ2-7, is EPEVTQTPSHQVTQMGQEVILRCVPISNHLYFYWYRQILGQKVEFLVSFYNNEISEKSEIFDDQFSVERPDGSNFTLKIRSTKLEDSAMYFCASSGLGEQYFGPGTRLTVT.

V and J are TRBV7-9 and TRBJ2-3, with 10 bases that match TRBD2. Losses at the gene ends were 2 bases for V and 5 bases for J; bases not matched to a gene: 13. The CDR3 has 18 residues. From germline, CDR1 is SEHNR and CDR2 FQNEAQ (reference sequence). The CDR3 loop reads CASSLPDPSGGREDTQYF. In nucleotides, the CDR3 is TGTGCCAGCAGCTTACCAGATCCTAGCGGGGGACGGGAAGATACGCAGTATTTT.

V and J are TRBV6-1 and TRBJ1-1, with 10 bases lining up with TRBD1. J gave up 6 bases and V 6 bases, and 10 bases lay outside the gene matches. Germline assignment: CDR1 MNHNS and CDR2 SASEGT. This CDR3 is built from 15 residues. In nucleotides, the CDR3 is TGTGCCAGCAGGAGAGCCGGGACAGGGGTATCTGAAGCTTTCTTT. Translated: CASRRAGTGVSEAFF.

The chain joins TRBV11-2 to TRBJ2-7; perhaps TRBD1 as D (6 bases). The germline V gene encodes CDR1 SGHAT and CDR2 FQNNGV. Between the trimmed V and J ends, which lost 5 bases and 1 base, there was a span of 9 bases. The CDR3 consists of 13 residues. CDR3 residues: CASSLGQSYEQYF. CDR3 in DNA: TGTGCCAGCAGCCTCGGACAGTCCTACGAGCAGTACTTC.

The chain carries TRBV21-1 and TRBJ2-7; TRBD1, as called in the table, went unchecked against the DNA. TRBV21-1 is recorded as a pseudogene. This CDR3 has 11 residues. CDR3 DNA: TGTGCCAGCAACTTCCTGACAGAGCAGTACTTC. It translates to CASNFLTEQYF.